One and the same sample provided the 25 T cell receptor beta chains below, sequenced in a study of T cells expressing NK-cell markers. TCRdb re-called the 5' RACE reads, yielding one record per CDR3 amino acid sequence without DNA. This sample's table reports around 100,000 distinct CDR3 sequences. Specimen: blood T cells: a sorted CD56 or NKG2C T cell subset, CD4+ or CD8+ T cells, or bulk PBMC T cells (not recorded which). These TCRs come from a woman aged 18 to 75 in good health.

The J gene is TRBJ1-5, the V gene TRBV7-9. Germline assignment: CDR1 SEHNR and CDR2 FQNEAQ (reference sequence). The CDR3 contains 12 residues. The CDR3 reads CASSLGNQPQHF. Using reference TRBV7-9 and TRBJ1-5 for the parts outside the CDR3, the full variable domain is DTGVSQNPRHKITKRGQNVTFRCDPISEHNRLYWYRQTLGQGPEFLTYFQNEAQLEKSRLLSDRFSAERPKGSFSTLEIQRTEQGDSAMYLCASSLGNQPQHFGDGTRLSIL.

The genes are TRBV4-1 and TRBJ1-1. CDR3 length equals 16 residues. Germline loops: CDR1 MGHRA, CDR2 YSYEKL. CDR3 loop: CASSQDLGRMNTEAFF.

This rearrangement joins TRBV5-1 to TRBJ1-1. Per the germline V gene, CDR1 is SGHRS and CDR2 is YFSETQ. The CDR3 length is 15 residues. This chain's CDR3 is CASSLVAGKGPEAFF.

The CDR3 loop reads CASSTKTGSSTDTQYF. The chain combines TRBV5-5 with TRBJ2-3; TCRdb calls TRBD1, which cannot be checked without DNA. The CDR3 is 16 amino acids. CDR1 and CDR2 from the germline V gene are SGHKS and YYEKEE (reference sequence). The variable domain in full, completed from reference TRBV5-5 and TRBJ2-3, reads DAGVTQSPTHLIKTRGQQVTLRCSPISGHKSVSWYQQVLGQGPQFIFQYYEKEERGRGNFPDRFSARQFPNYSSELNVNALLLGDSALYLCASSTKTGSSTDTQYFGPGTRLTVL.

The rearrangement links TRBV5-5 to TRBJ2-7; TCRdb's D call of TRBD1 is untestable without DNA. Germline-derived CDR1 and CDR2 are SGHKS and YYEKEE (reference sequence). This CDR3 contains 14 residues. This chain's CDR3 is CASSTFLGSDEQYF.

The chain employs TRBV7-6 and TRBJ2-3; the D gene TCRdb calls, TRBD1, cannot be checked with no DNA. The CDR3 totals 15 residues. The germline V gene encodes CDR1 SGHVS and CDR2 FNYEAQ. The CDR3 here is CASSARDRAVDTQYF.

The chain is built from TRBV4-3 and TRBJ2-5; TCRdb outputs TRBD1, but without DNA this stays unchecked. Germline values: CDR1 LGHNA, CDR2 YSLEER. The CDR3 runs 18 residues. Here the CDR3 reads CASSQDYFVDRGPETQYF.

The chain is built from TRBV5-4 and TRBJ2-6. The CDR3 loop spans 15 amino acids. CDR1 is SGHNT and CDR2 is YYREEE in the germline V gene (reference sequence). This chain's CDR3 is CASINQGYGANVLTF.

V gene TRBV7-3 combines with J gene TRBJ2-7; the TRBD2 assignment by TCRdb is unverifiable without DNA. Germline V lookup: CDR1 SGHTA, CDR2 FQGTGA. The CDR3 covers 15 residues. CDR3: CASSLEPSGMGEQYF.

The rearrangement uses TRBV20-1 and TRBJ2-7; the TCRdb call, TRBD1, lacks DNA for checking. Germline CDR1 and CDR2: DFQATT and SNEGSKA (reference sequence). The length of the CDR3 is 14 residues. CDR3 protein: CSALGQGNSYEQYF.

The chain combines TRBV30 with TRBJ2-3; the TCRdb D gene call, TRBD2, has no DNA to confirm it. The CDR3 has 14 amino acids. CDR1 is GTSNPN and CDR2 is SVGIG in the germline V gene (reference sequence). The CDR3 sequence: CAWASGTRPDTQYF.

V and J are TRBV11-2 and TRBJ2-3; lacking DNA, the TRBD2 call made by TCRdb goes unchecked. CDR1 SGHAT and CDR2 FQNNGV come from the germline V gene. The CDR3 length is 12 residues. This CDR3 is CASSPTSGVQYF.

The chain employs TRBV5-5 and TRBJ2-2. CDR3 length equals 14 residues. CDR1 is SGHKS, CDR2 YYEKEE, per germline (reference sequence). Here the CDR3 reads CASSLVSDTGELFF.

The V gene is TRBV7-2, the J gene TRBJ2-3; absent DNA, TCRdb's TRBD1 call cannot be checked. This CDR3 has 15 amino acids. Germline CDR1 reads SGHTA; CDR2 reads FQGNSA. This chain's CDR3 is CASSEDRDLTDTQYF. The whole variable domain, filled in from reference TRBV7-2 and TRBJ2-3, reads GAGVSQSPSNKVTEKGKDVELRCDPISGHTALYWYRQSLGQGLEFLIYFQGNSAPDKSGLPSDRFSAERTGGSVSTLTIQRTQQEDSAVYLCASSEDRDLTDTQYFGPGTRLTVL.

The CDR3 protein is CSVTDPDRVSYEQYF. V usage is TRBV29-1 and J usage is TRBJ2-7; TCRdb selects TRBD1, and the lack of DNA leaves this call unchecked. The germline V gene encodes CDR1 SQVTM and CDR2 ANQGSEA. The CDR3 runs to 15 residues.

The rearrangement joins TRBV25-1 to TRBJ1-4. Germline CDR1 MGHDK, CDR2 SYGVNS. The CDR3 sequence is 12 residues long. CDR3 protein: CASSEFGEKLFF.

The CDR3 sequence is CASTAPGTKETQYF. The rearrangement links TRBV7-9 to TRBJ2-5; TCRdb's assignment of TRBD1 cannot be checked, as there is no DNA. The CDR3 covers 14 residues. The germline CDR1 and CDR2 sequences are SEHNR and FQNEAQ (reference sequence).

The gene calls are TRBV5-6 and TRBJ2-5; TCRdb indicates TRBD2, and absent DNA this call remains unverified. Germline V CDR1 and CDR2: SGHDT, YYEEEE. The CDR3 length is 14 residues. CDR3: CASSEGLQKETQYF.

The chain employs TRBV12-3 or TRBV12-4 and TRBJ2-5; as DNA is missing, the TRBD1 call by TCRdb cannot be tested. CDR3 length: 16 residues. The CDR3 spells CASSPMIAGAGETQYF.

V and J are TRBV11-2 and TRBJ2-5; TCRdb's D call of TRBD2 is untestable without DNA. This CDR3 is built from 16 residues. Germline V gives CDR1 SGHAT, CDR2 FQNNGV. CDR3: CASSLGAGHYGETQYF.

The chain is built from TRBV29-1 and TRBJ1-2; lacking DNA, the TRBD1 call made by TCRdb goes unchecked. From germline, CDR1 is SQVTM and CDR2 ANQGSEA. The CDR3 is 17 amino acids. Here the CDR3 reads CSVPRQGLFVGDYGYTF.

The chain joins TRBV12-3 or TRBV12-4 to TRBJ2-1; TCRdb gives TRBD1 as the D gene, but with no DNA this cannot be confirmed. The CDR3 covers 16 residues. CDR3 protein: CASTPSGTGAWNEQFF.

This rearrangement joins TRBV7-9 to TRBJ1-2. CDR1 is SEHNR, CDR2 FQNEAQ, per germline (reference sequence). The CDR3 is made up of 13 amino acids. The CDR3 here is CASSPTPAYGYTF.

J is TRBJ2-2 and V is TRBV12-3 or TRBV12-4; TCRdb returns TRBD1, unconfirmable since there is no DNA. This CDR3 spans 14 amino acids. This CDR3 reads CASSLTGGAGELFF.

The rearrangement links TRBV2 to TRBJ2-7; the D call from TCRdb, TRBD2, cannot be confirmed without DNA. Per the germline V gene, CDR1 is SNHLY and CDR2 is FYNNEI. This CDR3 has 15 residues. CDR3 loop: CASSHTGTSAYEQYF.